This T cell receptor (beta chain) stems from a study of neurological immune-mediated disorders. The authors made cDNA by 5'RACE with 10-nucleotide random UMIs. TCRdb reprocessed the 5' RACE reads with MiXCR, giving one entry per CDR3 protein. The table includes about 66,000 distinct CDR3 sequences, 8.5% to 10% detected once. Specified time point: longitudinal time-point 2. From 2 million PBMCs stored at -80 C, the unsorted libraries were generated. A note on this clonotype: The target antigen is unknown.

General observations from the study: None of the CDR3 amino acid sequences found in expanded clones was shared across subjects. This suggests that the TCR-beta repertoires were private in all groups. The greatest TCR clonal expansion occurred in HTLV-1-associated myelopathy and the least in multiple sclerosis, which fell below healthy controls.

Sequencing input: PBMCs. This TCR was sampled from a man younger than 40 in good health.

CDR3 protein: CASSIRPRQGPYEQYF. The CDR3, as DNA: TGTGCCAGCAGTATACGCCCGAGACAGGGACCCTACGAGCAGTACTTC. The chain employs TRBV27 and TRBJ2-7; 7 bases fit TRBD1. CDR1 MNHEY and CDR2 SMNVEV come from the germline V gene (reference sequence). The CDR3 runs 16 residues. V lost 5 bases, J lost 2 bases, and 12 bases stayed unmatched.